These 2 T cell receptor beta chains came from one sample sequenced in a study of identical twins. TCRdb ran MiXCR on the 5' RACE reads and lists one entry per CDR3 protein. This sample has hundreds of thousands of distinct CDR3 sequences, with under 9% found just once. The data also belong to a second study, concerning yellow fever vaccine responses in identical twins.

The material sequenced was PBMCs. The source of these receptors is a woman younger than 35 in good health.

This clonotype was detected a few times. J is TRBJ2-2 and V is TRBV27; 8 bases map to TRBD2. Trimming cost V 5 bases and J 0 bases; bases outside gene matches: 11. Germline CDR1 MNHEY, CDR2 SMNVEV (reference sequence). CDR3 length: 18 amino acids. The CDR3 DNA is TGTGCCAGCAGTCCCCGCCTGCCGGGAGGGTCGAACACCGGGGAGCTGTTTTTT. It encodes CASSPRLPGGSNTGELFF.

This clonotype showed up just once. The chain joins TRBV20-1 to TRBJ2-3, with 7 bases fitting TRBD2. Germline trimming cut 3 bases from V and 4 bases from J; bases unmatched to any gene: 7. Germline CDR1 DFQATT, CDR2 SNEGSKA (reference sequence). The CDR3 loop spans 14 amino acids. This CDR3 reads CSASRKRGSDTQYF. The CDR3 region has the DNA TGCAGTGCTAGTAGGAAGCGGGGATCAGATACGCAGTATTTT.